This T cell receptor beta chain was identified during a study of post-analysis software for immune sequencing data (dated by TCRdb to between 2015 and 2017). The study in broad terms: Disease courses on record covered relapsing-remitting, secondary progressive and progressive-relapsing multiple sclerosis, though some patients had no subtype annotation. Patient repertoires were compared against roughly 11 previously published healthy control repertoires from donors aged roughly 6 to 25 years. A subset of samples was prepared in parallel using single-end sample barcoding, then pooled and co-amplified after Illumina adapter ligation. The paper as a whole reports these results and caveats: Significantly higher frequencies in patients than in controls were found for five or six TRBV segments, including TRBV5-6, TRBV5-1 and TRBV20-1. Significantly lower normalized Chao1 diversity was found in multiple sclerosis patients than in controls, suggesting substantial peripheral T-cell clonal expansion. The control group was slightly older than the multiple sclerosis patient group. Direct clustering with F measure showed strong co-clustering of samples prepared in the same batch, prompting a batch-effect correction.

To demonstrate the VDJtools post-analysis software, the study profiled TCR beta repertoires from the peripheral blood of about a dozen young patients with multiple sclerosis. The multiple sclerosis patients were children and adolescents ranging in age from roughly 6 to 15 years. Library preparation employed PCR. Instrument on record: Illumina HiSeq 2500. Unique molecular identifiers were incorporated into TCR beta cDNA libraries to reduce PCR and sequencing biases. About 500,000 cDNA molecules were obtained for every 1 to 10 million input T cells, so each molecule roughly corresponded to one T cell. The same protocol used for the earlier healthy control dataset was applied to prepare and sequence the patient libraries. Samples belonging to the same batch were prepared together, multiplexed and sequenced on a shared HiSeq lane. In the source study's methods: Raw barcoded reads were processed with MIGEC, and single-read molecular identifier groups were discarded before consensus assembly and CDR3 extraction. Clonotype tables were post-analysed with VDJtools, and diversity was normalized by down-sampling all datasets to the smallest sample size. Repertoire overlap clustering matched CDR3 amino acid but not nucleotide sequences to correct batch-related cross-sample contamination. The public reads were reprocessed in TCRdb via fastp at Q25 and MiXCR, keeping in-frame beta chains. Each record represents a unique CDR3 protein, reported with the most common genes and DNA among its rows. Here the V and J calls rest on TCRdb's processing, not on the authors' analysis. Counted in this sample were around 700,000 distinct CDR3 sequences; approximately 60% of them appeared once. 11% of the sample rests with the top ten.

About this clonotype: Its antigen remains undetermined. No much larger clone exists at a distance of one base, and base qualities are not known.

The CDR1 and CDR2 encoded by the germline V gene are SQVTM and ANQGSEA. The junction shows trimming of 0 bases on V and 4 bases on J, plus 13 bases between the germline ends. Reading from cysteine to phenylalanine, the CDR3 counts 14 amino acids. Of all the DNA, just the CDR3 is kept, 42 bases in frame from base 1. Recombination joined TRBV29-1 with TRBJ2-7, and perhaps TRBD1 as D gene, on 6 matching bases. The TCR sequence derives from a girl between 2 and 10 years old with multiple sclerosis. Sequenced sample: blood. CDR3 region: CSVEDQTGKYEQYF. At the DNA level, the sequence is TGCAGCGTTGAAGATCAAACAGGGAAATACGAGCAGTACTTC.